This TCR beta chain was documented in a study of cytomegalovirus exposure and HLA in healthy donors. Turning to the study itself: Early released data comprised about 84 million unique TCRs from HLA-typed donors.

General study findings and limits: Judged likely to be a sequencing artifact was a cluster of highly shared sequence variants. Highest at DRB1 and lowest at HLA-C, TCR association rates differed among HLA loci in a later analysis.

The CDR3 covers 14 residues. The germline CDR1 and CDR2 sequences are SGHTA and FQGTGA. The V gene end was trimmed by 5 bases and the J gene end by 9 bases; junction bases not matched to a gene: 6. For this clone: Its antigen is as yet unknown.

The PCR had 60 Vbeta and 13 Jbeta primers. Generated by immunoSEQ multiplex PCR, the TCRdb table keeps only in-frame clones and is missing some. The sample shows approximately 44,000 clones, 70% to 80% of them seen only once. The TCR comes from a young man in good health and CMV-seronegative. This sequence joins TRBV7-3 and TRBJ2-1; 11 bases fit TRBD2. The source material was PBMCs. In nucleotides, the CDR3 is TGTGCCAGCAGCCTACTAGCGGGAGTTAGTGAGCAGTTCTTC. As protein: CASSLLAGVSEQFF. Complete variable domain (other parts from reference TRBV7-3 and TRBJ2-1): GAGVSQTPSNKVTEKGKYVELRCDPISGHTALYWYRQSLGQGPEFLIYFQGTGAADDSGLPNDRFFAVRPEGSVSTLKIQRTERGDSAVYLCASSLLAGVSEQFFGPGTRLTVL.